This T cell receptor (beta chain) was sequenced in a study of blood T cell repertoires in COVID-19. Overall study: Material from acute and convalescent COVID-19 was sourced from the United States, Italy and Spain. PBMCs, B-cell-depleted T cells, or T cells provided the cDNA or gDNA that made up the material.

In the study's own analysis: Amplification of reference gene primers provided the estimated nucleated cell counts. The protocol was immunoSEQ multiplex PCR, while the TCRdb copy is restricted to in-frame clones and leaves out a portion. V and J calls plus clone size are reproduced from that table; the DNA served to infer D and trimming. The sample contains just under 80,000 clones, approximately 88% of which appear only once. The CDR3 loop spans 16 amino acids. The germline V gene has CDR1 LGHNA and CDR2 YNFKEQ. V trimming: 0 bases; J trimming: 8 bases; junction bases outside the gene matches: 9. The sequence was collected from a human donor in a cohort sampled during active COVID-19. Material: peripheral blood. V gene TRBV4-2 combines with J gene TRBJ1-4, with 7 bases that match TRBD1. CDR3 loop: CASSQDRQGEREKLFF. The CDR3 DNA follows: TGTGCCAGCAGCCAAGATAGGCAGGGGGAGAGAGAAAAACTGTTTTTT.